This TCR beta chain is from a study of human T cells and chemical hapten exposure. The CDR3 has 16 amino acids. The germline V gene has CDR1 SGDLS and CDR2 YYNGEE. With 0 bases clipped from V and 5 bases from J, the junction kept 5 bases outside the gene matches. TCRdb reanalysed the RACE reads using MiXCR and keeps one entry per CDR3 protein. The sample carries roughly 260,000 distinct CDR3 sequences, approximately 8.4% recorded once. This sample's time point: pre-sensitization, week 0. Treatment noted: therapeutic diphenylcyclopropenone sensitization with weekly scalp DPC. Here the sequenced sample was whole blood, taken in connection with sensitization to the hapten diphenylcyclopropenone (DPC). The source of this sequence is a woman in her thirties or forties with alopecia areata. Some clones in this sample may be carry-over from other donors' samples. The chain is built from TRBV9 and TRBJ2-2; 9 bases agree with TRBD2. CDR3 sequence (DNA): TGTGCCAGCAGCGTAGTGGGTAGCGGGAGTACCGGGGAGCTGTTTTTT. Translation gives CASSVVGSGSTGELFF.